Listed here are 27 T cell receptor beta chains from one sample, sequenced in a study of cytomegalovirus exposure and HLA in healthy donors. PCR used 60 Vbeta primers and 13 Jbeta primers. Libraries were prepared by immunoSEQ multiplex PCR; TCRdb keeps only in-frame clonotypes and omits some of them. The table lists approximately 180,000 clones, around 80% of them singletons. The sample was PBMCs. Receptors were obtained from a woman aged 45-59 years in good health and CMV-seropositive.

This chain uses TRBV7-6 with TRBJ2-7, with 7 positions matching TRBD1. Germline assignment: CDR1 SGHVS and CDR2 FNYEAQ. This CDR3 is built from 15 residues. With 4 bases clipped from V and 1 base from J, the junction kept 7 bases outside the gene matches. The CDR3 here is CASSSTGVSSYEQYF. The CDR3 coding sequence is TGTGCCAGCAGCTCTACAGGGGTATCATCCTACGAGCAGTACTTC.

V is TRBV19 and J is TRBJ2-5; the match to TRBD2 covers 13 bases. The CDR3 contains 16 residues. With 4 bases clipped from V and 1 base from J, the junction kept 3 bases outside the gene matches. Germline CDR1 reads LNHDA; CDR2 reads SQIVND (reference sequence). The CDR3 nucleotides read TGTGCCAGTAGTAAGAGGACTAGCGGGGGCCAAGAGACCCAGTACTTC. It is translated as CASSKRTSGGQETQYF.

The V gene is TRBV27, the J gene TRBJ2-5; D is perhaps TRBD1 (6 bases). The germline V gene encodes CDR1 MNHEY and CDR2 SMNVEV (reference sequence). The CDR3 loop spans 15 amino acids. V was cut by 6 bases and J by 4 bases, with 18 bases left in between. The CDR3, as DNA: TGTGCCAGCAGAGCCACCGGGACAAGGGGAGAGACCCAGTACTTC. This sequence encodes CASRATGTRGETQYF.

The CDR3 reads CASSVAGQYYGYTF. In nucleotides, the CDR3 is TGTGCCAGCAGCGTAGCGGGTCAGTACTATGGCTACACCTTC. V usage is TRBV9 and J usage is TRBJ1-2; unclear D gene. This CDR3 region has 14 residues. V gave up 0 bases and J gave up 3 bases, with 9 bases separating them. Germline CDR1 reads SGDLS; CDR2 reads YYNGEE.

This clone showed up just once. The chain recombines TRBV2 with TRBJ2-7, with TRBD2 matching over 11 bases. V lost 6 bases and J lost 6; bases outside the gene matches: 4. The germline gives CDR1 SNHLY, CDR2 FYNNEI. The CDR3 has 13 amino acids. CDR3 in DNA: TGTGCCAGCAGGGCAGGACTAGCGGGCGAGCAGTACTTC. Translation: CASRAGLAGEQYF.

The CDR3 DNA reads as TGTGCCAGCAGCTTGATCGGAGGACCCTACGAGCAGTACTTC. Translated: CASSLIGGPYEQYF. V usage is TRBV5-4 and J usage is TRBJ2-7; possibly TRBD2 for D (5 bases). V lost 1 base and J lost 2, with 10 bases in between. The V gene's germline CDR1 is SGHNT and CDR2 YYREEE (reference sequence). The CDR3 sequence is 14 residues long.

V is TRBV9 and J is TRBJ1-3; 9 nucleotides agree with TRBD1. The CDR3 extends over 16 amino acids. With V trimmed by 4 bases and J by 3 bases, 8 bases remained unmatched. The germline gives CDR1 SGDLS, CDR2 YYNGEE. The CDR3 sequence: CASSSRDRAYGNTIYF. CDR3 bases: TGTGCCAGCAGCTCACGGGACAGGGCCTATGGAAACACCATATATTTT.

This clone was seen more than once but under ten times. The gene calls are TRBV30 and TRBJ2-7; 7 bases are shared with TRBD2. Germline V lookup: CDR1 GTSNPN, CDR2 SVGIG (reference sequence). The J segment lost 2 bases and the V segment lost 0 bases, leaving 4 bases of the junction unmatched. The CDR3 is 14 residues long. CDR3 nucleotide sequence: TGTGCCTGGAGTGTAACGCGGGAGCCCTACGAGCAGTACTTC. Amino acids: CAWSVTREPYEQYF. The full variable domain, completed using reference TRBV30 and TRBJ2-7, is SQTIHQWPATLVQPVGSPLSLECTVEGTSNPNLYWYRQAAGRGLQLLFYSVGIGQISSEVPQNLSASRPQDRQFILSSKKLLLSDSGFYLCAWSVTREPYEQYFGPGTRLTVT.

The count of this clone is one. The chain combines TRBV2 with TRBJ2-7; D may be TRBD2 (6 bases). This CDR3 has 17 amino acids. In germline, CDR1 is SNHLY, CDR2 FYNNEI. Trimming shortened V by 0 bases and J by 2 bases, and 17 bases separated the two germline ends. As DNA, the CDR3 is TGTGCCAGCAGTGAAGCGCTATTGACGGGAGAAACCTACGAGCAGTACTTC. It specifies CASSEALLTGETYEQYF.

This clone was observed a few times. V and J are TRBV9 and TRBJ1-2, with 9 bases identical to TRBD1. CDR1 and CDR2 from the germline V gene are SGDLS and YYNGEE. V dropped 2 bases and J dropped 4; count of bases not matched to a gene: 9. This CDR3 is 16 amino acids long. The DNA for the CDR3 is TGTGCCAGCAGCGTGGGACGGGGGACAGGGCTCTATGGCTACACCTTC. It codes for CASSVGRGTGLYGYTF.

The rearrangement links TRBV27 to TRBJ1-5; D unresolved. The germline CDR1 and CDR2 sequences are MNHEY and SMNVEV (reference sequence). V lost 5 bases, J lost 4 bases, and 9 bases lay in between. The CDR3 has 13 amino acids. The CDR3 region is CASSLWANQPQHF. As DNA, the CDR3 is TGTGCCAGCAGTCTGTGGGCTAATCAGCCCCAGCATTTT.

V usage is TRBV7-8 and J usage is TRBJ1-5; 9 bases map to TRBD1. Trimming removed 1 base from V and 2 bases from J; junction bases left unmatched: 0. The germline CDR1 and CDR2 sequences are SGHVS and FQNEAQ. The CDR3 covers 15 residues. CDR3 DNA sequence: TGTGCCAGCAGCTTAGGGACAGGGGGCAATCAGCCCCAGCATTTT. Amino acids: CASSLGTGGNQPQHF.

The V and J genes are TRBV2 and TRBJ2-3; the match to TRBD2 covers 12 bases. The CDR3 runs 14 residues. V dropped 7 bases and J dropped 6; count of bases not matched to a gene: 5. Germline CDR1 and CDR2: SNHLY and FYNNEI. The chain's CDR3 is CASKTSGGMDTQYF. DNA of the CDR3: TGTGCCAGCAAAACTAGCGGGGGGATGGATACGCAGTATTTT.

The CDR3 sequence is CASRPTGAPYQPQHF. For the CDR3, the DNA is TGTGCCAGCAGACCGACAGGGGCGCCTTATCAGCCCCAGCATTTT. The chain links TRBV27 to TRBJ1-5, with TRBD1 matching over 8 bases. The CDR3 has 15 residues. Germline CDR1 and CDR2: MNHEY and SMNVEV (reference sequence). The J segment lost 5 bases and the V segment lost 6 bases, leaving 9 bases of the junction unmatched.

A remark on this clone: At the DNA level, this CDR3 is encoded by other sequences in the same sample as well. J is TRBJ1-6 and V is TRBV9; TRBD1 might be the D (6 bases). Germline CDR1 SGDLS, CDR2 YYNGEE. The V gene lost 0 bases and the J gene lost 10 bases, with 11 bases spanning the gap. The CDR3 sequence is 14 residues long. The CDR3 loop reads CASSVGPGGSPLHF. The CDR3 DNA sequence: TGTGCCAGCAGCGTAGGCCCGGGGGGCTCACCCCTCCACTTT.

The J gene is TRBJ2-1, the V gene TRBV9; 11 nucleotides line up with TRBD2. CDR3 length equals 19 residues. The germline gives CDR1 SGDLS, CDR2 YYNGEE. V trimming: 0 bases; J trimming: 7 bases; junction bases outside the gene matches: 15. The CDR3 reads CASSVDPTSGGLGRNEQFF. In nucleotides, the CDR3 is TGTGCCAGCAGCGTAGATCCAACTAGCGGGGGATTAGGGCGAAATGAGCAGTTCTTC.

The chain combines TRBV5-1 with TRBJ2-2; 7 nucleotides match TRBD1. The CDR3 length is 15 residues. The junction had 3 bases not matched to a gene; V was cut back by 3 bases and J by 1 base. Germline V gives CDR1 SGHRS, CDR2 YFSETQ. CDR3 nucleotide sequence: TGCGCCAGCAGCTCGGGACAGCTGAACACCGGGGAGCTGTTTTTT. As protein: CASSSGQLNTGELFF.

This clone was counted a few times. CDR3 residues: CASSSGGSGGAWYEQFF. CDR3 DNA: TGTGCCAGCAGCTCCGGGGGTAGCGGGGGGGCCTGGTATGAGCAGTTCTTC. The V call is TRBV11-3, the J call TRBJ2-1, with 11 positions matching TRBD2. The V and J ends lost 4 bases and 8 bases, in that order; junction bases with no gene match: 13. Looked up from germline, CDR1 is SGHNT and CDR2 is YENEEA. The CDR3 spans 17 residues.

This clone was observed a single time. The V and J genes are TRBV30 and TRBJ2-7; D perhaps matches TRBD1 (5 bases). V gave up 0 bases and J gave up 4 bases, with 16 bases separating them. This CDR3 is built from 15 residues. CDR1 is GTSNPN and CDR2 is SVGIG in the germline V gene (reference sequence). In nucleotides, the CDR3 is TGTGCCTGGAGTGTAAAAAGGGGCCGTTGGTACGAGCAGTACTTC. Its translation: CAWSVKRGRWYEQYF.

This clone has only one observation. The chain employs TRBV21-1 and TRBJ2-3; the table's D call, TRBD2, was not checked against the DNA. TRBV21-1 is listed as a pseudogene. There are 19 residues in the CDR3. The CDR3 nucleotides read TGTGCCAGCAGCAAAGGGGGTCCTTCGGGGGGGCCTAGCACAGATACGCAGTATTTT. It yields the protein CASSKGGPSGGPSTDTQYF.

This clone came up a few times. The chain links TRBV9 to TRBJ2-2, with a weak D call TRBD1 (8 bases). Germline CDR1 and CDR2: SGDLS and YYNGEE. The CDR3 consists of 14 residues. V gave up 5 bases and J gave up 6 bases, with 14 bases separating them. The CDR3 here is CASSTTGGAGELFF. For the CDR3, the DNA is TGTGCCAGCAGTACTACAGGGGGGGCCGGGGAGCTGTTTTTT. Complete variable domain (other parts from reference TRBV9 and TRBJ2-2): DSGVTQTPKHLITATGQRVTLRCSPRSGDLSVYWYQQSLDQGLQFLIQYYNGEERAKGNILERFSAQQFPDLHSELNLSSLELGDSALYFCASSTTGGAGELFFGEGSRLTVL.

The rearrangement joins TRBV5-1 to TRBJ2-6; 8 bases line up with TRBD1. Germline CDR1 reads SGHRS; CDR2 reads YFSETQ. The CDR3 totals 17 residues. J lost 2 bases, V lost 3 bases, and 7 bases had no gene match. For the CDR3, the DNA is TGCGCCAGCAGCTGCGGGACAGGTAATACTGGGGCCAACGTCCTGACTTTC. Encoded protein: CASSCGTGNTGANVLTF.

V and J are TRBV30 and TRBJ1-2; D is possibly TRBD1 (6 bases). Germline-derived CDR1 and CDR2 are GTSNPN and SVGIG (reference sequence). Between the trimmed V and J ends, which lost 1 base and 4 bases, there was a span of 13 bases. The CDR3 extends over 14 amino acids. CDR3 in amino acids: CAWSDLGASYGYTF. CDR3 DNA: TGTGCCTGGAGTGATCTGGGGGCGAGCTATGGCTACACCTTC.

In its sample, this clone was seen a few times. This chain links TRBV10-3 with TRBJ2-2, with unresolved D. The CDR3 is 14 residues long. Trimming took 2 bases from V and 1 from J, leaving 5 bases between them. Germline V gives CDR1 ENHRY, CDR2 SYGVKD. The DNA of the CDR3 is TGTGCCATCAGTGAGCACAGGAACACCGGGGAGCTGTTTTTT. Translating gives CAISEHRNTGELFF.

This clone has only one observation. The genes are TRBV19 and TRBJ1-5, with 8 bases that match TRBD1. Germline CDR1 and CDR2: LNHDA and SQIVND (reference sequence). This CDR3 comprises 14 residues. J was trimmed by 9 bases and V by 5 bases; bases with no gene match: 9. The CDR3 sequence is CASSFRTGLWPQHF. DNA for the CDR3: TGTGCCAGTAGTTTCCGGACAGGGTTGTGGCCCCAGCATTTT.

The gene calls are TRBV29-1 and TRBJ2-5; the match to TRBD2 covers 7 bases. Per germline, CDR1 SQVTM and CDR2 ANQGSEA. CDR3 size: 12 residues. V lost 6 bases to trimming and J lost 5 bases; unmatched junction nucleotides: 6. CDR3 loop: CSVGGLPETQYF. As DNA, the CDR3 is TGCAGCGTGGGGGGACTACCGGAGACCCAGTACTTC.

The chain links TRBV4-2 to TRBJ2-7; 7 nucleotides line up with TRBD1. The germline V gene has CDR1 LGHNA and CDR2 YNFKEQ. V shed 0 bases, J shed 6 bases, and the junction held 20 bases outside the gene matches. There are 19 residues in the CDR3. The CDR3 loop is CASSQDPYTKQGLVGEQYF. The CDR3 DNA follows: TGTGCCAGCAGCCAAGATCCCTACACAAAACAGGGGCTTGTTGGCGAGCAGTACTTC.